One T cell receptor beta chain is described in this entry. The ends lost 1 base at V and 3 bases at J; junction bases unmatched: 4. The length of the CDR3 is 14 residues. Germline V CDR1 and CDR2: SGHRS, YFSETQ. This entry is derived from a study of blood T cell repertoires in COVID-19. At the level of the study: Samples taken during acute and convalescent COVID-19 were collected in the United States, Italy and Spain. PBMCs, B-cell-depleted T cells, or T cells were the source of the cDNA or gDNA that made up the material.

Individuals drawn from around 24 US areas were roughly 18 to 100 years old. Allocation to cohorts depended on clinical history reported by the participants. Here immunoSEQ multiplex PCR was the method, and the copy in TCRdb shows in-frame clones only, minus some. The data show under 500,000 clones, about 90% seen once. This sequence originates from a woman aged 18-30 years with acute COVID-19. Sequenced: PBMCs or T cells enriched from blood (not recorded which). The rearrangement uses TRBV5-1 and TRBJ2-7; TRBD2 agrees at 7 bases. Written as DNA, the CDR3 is TGCGCCAGCAGCTTGTTGGGGGGGAACTACGAGCAGTACTTC. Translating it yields CASSLLGGNYEQYF.